This note documents a single T cell receptor (beta chain) sequence. Its antigen is currently unknown. Combining a sample-barcoded 5' primer with a J-beta primer mix, a second PCR ran for roughly 6 to 12 cycles. A minimum of 2.5 million CDR3-containing paired-end reads was obtained for each sample. Each CDR3 protein gets one entry after TCRdb re-called the 5' RACE reads with MiXCR. Seen here are 1.5 million to 1.9 million distinct CDR3 sequences, 40% to 45% observed once, and the top ten hold 4%. CDR1 is LGHNA and CDR2 is YNFKEQ in the germline V gene. This CDR3 comprises 17 residues. V was trimmed by 2 bases and J by 0 bases, leaving 14 bases between them. This entry comes from a study of blood T cells in healthy people across ages. Whole-study results and caveats: Naive T cell percentage strongly correlated with TCR beta diversity. Older individuals had lower TCR beta diversity per million T cells (the decline was roughly linear).

Aged roughly 6 to 100, donors were systemically healthy Caucasians from Russia. Material: blood. The chain is built from TRBV4-2 and TRBJ1-3; no firm D call. This clonotype originated in a woman aged 18-29 years in good health. CDR3 region: CASSQTFVHRSGNTIYF. DNA for the CDR3: TGTGCCAGCAGCCAAACTTTTGTACACCGCTCTGGAAACACCATATATTTT.